This T cell receptor beta chain was sequenced during a study of T cell repertoires in cytomegalovirus infection. Study context: Public TCR beta signatures indicated both CMV infection and matching HLA type. Study observations and caveats: The study found HLA-C-restricted CMV-specific TCR beta clonotypes dominating the ex vivo response. Of the TCR beta families, the public ones yielded a cumulative frequency that identified carriers of CMV plus the relevant HLA.

Trimming took 5 bases from V and 3 from J; bases not matched to a gene: 11. The CDR3 runs to 17 residues. CDR1 is SGHVS and CDR2 is FNYEAQ in the germline V gene. TCRdb used MiXCR to reprocess the reads, holding one entry per CDR3 protein. The sample contains roughly 76,000 distinct CDR3 sequences, more than 3% of which appear only once. This clonotype was seen repeatedly, ten times or more. Its antigen is as yet unknown. The sequenced material came from PBMCs. V gene TRBV7-6 combines with J gene TRBJ2-1, with TRBD1 identical over 9 bases. This receptor was identified in a human donor in good health (CMV status not recorded). Some clones in this sample may be carry-over from other donors' samples. In DNA, the CDR3 is TGTGCCAGCAGCCCCTTTCCCGGGACAGGGATCTACAATGAGCAGTTCTTC. Its translation: CASSPFPGTGIYNEQFF. The whole variable domain, remainder taken from reference TRBV7-6 and TRBJ2-1, is GAGVSQSPRYKVTKRGQDVALRCDPISGHVSLYWYRQALGQGPEFLTYFNYEAQQDKSGLPNDRFSAERPEGSISTLTIQRTEQRDSAMYRCASSPFPGTGIYNEQFFGPGTRLTVL.